This TCR beta chain was documented in a study of liver allograft versus peripheral blood T cells. Looking at the study overall: Hepatic allograft T cell receptor repertoires were evaluated relative to those present in recipients' peripheral blood.

Germline V gene sequence: CDR1 SGHNT, CDR2 YYREEE (reference sequence). The ends were cut back, 3 bases at V and 6 bases at J, with 9 bases in the middle. The CDR3 sequence is 12 residues long. Each CDR3 protein gets one entry after TCRdb re-called the reads with MiXCR. Among more than 2,000 distinct CDR3 sequences listed, approximately 15% were seen once. This clonotype is deemed medium-sized. V and J are TRBV5-4 and TRBJ1-2; no clear D. The receptor was isolated from a human patient who had a liver transplant. These T cells may partly come from the graft donor. The DNA of the CDR3 is TGTGCCAGCAGCTGGGAAGTGGATGGCTACACCTTC. Its translation: CASSWEVDGYTF.